The 27 T cell receptor beta chains below all came from one sample that was sequenced in a study of T cells after posttransplantation cyclophosphamide. The method was immunoSEQ multiplex PCR; TCRdb's version includes in-frame clones alone and lacks a portion of them. Found here are roughly 10,000 clones, no singletons; the ten largest cover approximately 3.6%. Busulfan-fludarabine conditioning, marrow transplant, and cyclophosphamide on days +3 and +4 were administered. The starting material was PBMCs, obtained 350 to 390 days after allogeneic stem cell transplant with posttransplant cyclophosphamide. All receptors come from a male patient in his fifties who received an allogeneic stem cell transplant from a related donor and was CMV-positive. Some T cells may be the graft donor's.

This clone is judged medium-sized (0.01 to 0.1%). The chain uses TRBV14 and TRBJ2-1; 9 bases fit TRBD2. This CDR3 region has 17 residues. J was trimmed by 10 bases and V by 4 bases; bases with no gene match: 17. Looked up from germline, CDR1 is SGHDN and CDR2 is FVKESK. In DNA form, the CDR3 reads TGTGCCAGCAGCCGACAGATAGGCGCGGGAGGGAAGGACGAGCAGTTCTTC. This sequence encodes CASSRQIGAGGKDEQFF.

This clone was counted only a few times. DNA of the CDR3: TGCGCCAGCAGCTTGGCTACTAGCGGGACAGAGACCCAGTACTTC. Encoded protein: CASSLATSGTETQYF. V and J are TRBV5-1 and TRBJ2-5; 10 bases are shared with TRBD2. The CDR3 is 15 residues long. With 0 bases clipped from V and 4 bases from J, the junction kept 3 bases outside the gene matches. Germline V lookup: CDR1 SGHRS, CDR2 YFSETQ. Complete variable domain (other parts from reference TRBV5-1 and TRBJ2-5): KAGVTQTPRYLIKTRGQQVTLSCSPISGHRSVSWYQQTPGQGLQFLFEYFSETQRNKGNFPGRFSGRQFSNSRSEMNVSTLELGDSALYLCASSLATSGTETQYFGPGTRLLVL.

This clone is judged medium-sized (0.01 to 0.1%). V is TRBV4-1 and J is TRBJ1-5; TRBD1 might be the D (6 bases). The CDR3 covers 16 residues. V was shortened by 0 bases and J by 4 bases, with 13 bases between the two germline ends. Per germline, CDR1 MGHRA and CDR2 YSYEKL. CDR3: CASSQDGGFGNQPQHF. CDR3 in DNA: TGCGCCAGCAGCCAAGATGGGGGCTTCGGTAATCAGCCCCAGCATTTT.

This clone was observed at least ten times. The V call is TRBV29-1, the J call TRBJ2-5; D might be TRBD1 (6 bases). CDR3 size: 13 residues. V was pared by 7 bases and J by 4 bases, with 16 bases between. Germline loops: CDR1 SQVTM, CDR2 ANQGSEA. The CDR3 DNA follows: TGCAGCGGCCAACAGGGAGCAGGAGAGACCCAGTACTTC. Amino acid sequence: CSGQQGAGETQYF.

This clone came up many times. V and J are TRBV5-6 and TRBJ2-2; tentatively, D is TRBD1 (6 bases). The V gene lost 4 bases and the J gene lost 6 bases, with 28 bases spanning the gap. This CDR3 region has 19 residues. The germline V gene encodes CDR1 SGHDT and CDR2 YYEEEE. For the CDR3, the DNA is TGTGCCAGCAGCCTCTCCCTACACTTCGGGACACAAGGGGCCGGGGAGCTGTTTTTT. It is translated as CASSLSLHFGTQGAGELFF.

This clone was observed many times. CDR3 residues: CASSFSSFSGNTIYF. The CDR3 region has the DNA TGTGCCAGCAGCTTTTCGAGTTTTTCTGGAAACACCATATATTTT. This chain links TRBV7-9 with TRBJ1-3; no definite D call. The CDR3 totals 15 residues. Trimming stripped 3 bases from V and 1 base from J, with 10 bases between. CDR1 and CDR2 from the germline V gene are SEHNR and FQNEAQ (reference sequence).

This clone came up many times. The V call is TRBV5-1, the J call TRBJ1-2; unclear D gene. The V end was cut by 4 bases, the J end by 0 bases, with 10 bases between. This CDR3 is 14 amino acids long. The germline V gene has CDR1 SGHRS and CDR2 YFSETQ. The CDR3 DNA reads as TGCGCCAGCAGCGGGGAGACTGCTAACTATGGCTACACCTTC. This encodes CASSGETANYGYTF.

By share, this clone counts as medium-sized (0.01 to 0.1%). This chain joins TRBV7-2 and TRBJ1-1; 7 bases agree with TRBD1. After removal of 5 bases from V and 11 bases from J, the junction contained 11 bases not matched to a gene. The CDR3 spans 13 residues. Germline CDR1 SGHTA, CDR2 FQGNSA. In nucleotides, the CDR3 is TGTGCCAGCAGCGCCGCATTACAGGGGTTGGCTTTCTTT. Translated: CASSAALQGLAFF.

This clone has a count of ten or more. This chain links TRBV25-1 with TRBJ1-2; D is possibly TRBD1 (6 bases). With 4 bases removed from V and 8 bases from J, the gap between germline ends came to 14 bases. The CDR3 extends over 13 amino acids. Germline lookup yields CDR1 MGHDK and CDR2 SYGVNS. CDR3 residues: CASSATGQGGYTF. The CDR3 DNA follows: TGTGCCAGCAGTGCGACAGGCCAGGGAGGCTACACCTTC.

This clone occurred many times. V usage is TRBV13 and J usage is TRBJ1-2; maybe TRBD1 (5 bases). Between the trimmed V and J ends, which lost 5 bases and 4 bases, there was a span of 14 bases. The CDR3 runs 14 residues. Germline V lookup: CDR1 PRHDT, CDR2 FYEKMQ (reference sequence). The chain's CDR3 is CASSPSRGGYGYTF. The DNA for the CDR3 is TGTGCCAGCAGCCCGAGTAGGGGCGGCTATGGCTACACCTTC.

At least ten counts were recorded for this clone. This chain joins TRBV5-4 and TRBJ2-1, with D possibly TRBD2 on 7 matching bases. This CDR3 has 15 residues. Trimming left V 0 bases short and J 6 bases short, with 13 bases between. Looked up from germline, CDR1 is SGHNT and CDR2 is YYREEE (reference sequence). Written as DNA, the CDR3 is TGTGCCAGCAGCTTGGTAAGGGAGGGGGGCAATGAGCAGTTCTTC. Amino acid sequence: CASSLVREGGNEQFF.

This clone has a count of ten or more. The rearrangement links TRBV4-1 to TRBJ1-5; possibly TRBD1 for D (5 bases). Trimming removed 2 bases at V and 2 bases at J, with 13 bases between. Germline V CDR1 and CDR2: MGHRA, YSYEKL. The CDR3 runs to 16 residues. The CDR3 here is CASSQHWTRGNQPQHF. As DNA, the CDR3 is TGCGCCAGCAGCCAACATTGGACCAGGGGCAATCAGCCCCAGCATTTT.

This clone was observed at least ten times. This chain joins TRBV2 and TRBJ2-7; D possibly corresponds to TRBD2 (6 bases). Looked up from germline, CDR1 is SNHLY and CDR2 is FYNNEI. The CDR3 length is 13 residues. The CDR3 here is CACLGGSSYEQYF. The CDR3 region has the DNA TGTGCTTGCCTGGGGGGTTCCTCCTACGAGCAGTACTTC.

This clone was counted ten times or more. The CDR3 sequence: CASSEMTLKETQYF. The CDR3 region has the DNA TGTGCCAGCAGTGAAATGACTTTGAAAGAGACCCAGTACTTC. This sequence joins TRBV6-1 and TRBJ2-5, with D unresolved. Germline V CDR1 and CDR2: MNHNS, SASEGT. Trimming shortened V by 2 bases and J by 3 bases, and 10 bases separated the two germline ends. The CDR3 has 14 residues.

This clone was recorded many times. The chain has TRBV2 and TRBJ1-1; D gene ambiguous. The length of the CDR3 is 13 residues. Germline CDR1 and CDR2: SNHLY and FYNNEI. V was trimmed by 6 bases and J by 5 bases, leaving 13 bases between them. The CDR3 reads CASSGEVGTEAFF. Written as DNA, the CDR3 is TGTGCCAGCAGCGGCGAAGTCGGGACTGAAGCTTTCTTT.

In this sample, this clone turned up many times. The rearrangement joins TRBV9 to TRBJ2-1; 9 bases line up with TRBD2. J was trimmed by 3 bases and V by 0 bases; bases with no gene match: 7. In germline, CDR1 is SGDLS, CDR2 YYNGEE. The CDR3 length is 17 residues. The CDR3 DNA sequence: TGTGCCAGCAGCGTAGTGGGGACTAGCCACGTCTACAATGAGCAGTTCTTC. Its protein is CASSVVGTSHVYNEQFF.

This clone was seen at least ten times. The chain employs TRBV27 and TRBJ1-1, with D unclear. Germline loops: CDR1 MNHEY, CDR2 SMNVEV (reference sequence). Trimming removed 2 bases at V and 3 bases at J, with 10 bases between. CDR3 size: 14 residues. DNA of the CDR3: TGTGCCAGCAGTTTAAAGCAGGTTTACACTGAAGCTTTCTTT. Translated, it gives CASSLKQVYTEAFF.

The table lists this clone with many counts. The chain employs TRBV2 and TRBJ1-3, with D perhaps matching TRBD1 (5 bases). Germline CDR1 reads SNHLY; CDR2 reads FYNNEI. Deletions cut 3 bases from V and 4 bases from J, with 13 bases between. The CDR3 has 15 residues. CDR3 residues: CASSDQGFVGNTIYF. CDR3 sequence (DNA): TGTGCCAGCAGTGATCAGGGATTTGTCGGAAACACCATATATTTT.

Ten or more counts support this clone. The rearrangement links TRBV2 to TRBJ2-2; no firm D call. Per the germline V gene, CDR1 is SNHLY and CDR2 is FYNNEI. CDR3 length equals 17 residues. Trimming took 0 bases from V and 1 from J, leaving 12 bases between them. CDR3 in DNA: TGTGCCAGCAGTGAAGCTCTCACGACTCTGAACACCGGGGAGCTGTTTTTT. Amino acids: CASSEALTTLNTGELFF. Drawing the rest from reference TRBV2 and TRBJ2-2, the complete variable domain is EPEVTQTPSHQVTQMGQEVILRCVPISNHLYFYWYRQILGQKVEFLVSFYNNEISEKSEIFDDQFSVERPDGSNFTLKIRSTKLEDSAMYFCASSEALTTLNTGELFFGEGSRLTVL.

Many counts were recorded for this clone. V usage is TRBV2 and J usage is TRBJ1-1, with D possibly being TRBD1 (6 bases). The CDR3 runs 13 residues. Trimming took 4 bases from V and 1 from J, leaving 7 bases between them. Germline-derived CDR1 and CDR2 are SNHLY and FYNNEI. CDR3 nucleotide sequence: TGTGCCAGCAGTGGGGACACGAACACTGAAGCTTTCTTT. Translating gives CASSGDTNTEAFF.

There are many counts of this clone. V gene TRBV19 combines with J gene TRBJ2-5; no clear D gene. Germline lookup yields CDR1 LNHDA and CDR2 SQIVND (reference sequence). Trimming pared 1 base from V and 1 base from J, leaving 13 bases between. CDR3 length: 16 residues. The CDR3 here is CASSIGVQRFQETQYF. CDR3 DNA: TGTGCCAGTAGTATAGGGGTGCAGAGGTTCCAAGAGACCCAGTACTTC.

This clone was picked up a small number of times. This chain links TRBV5-6 with TRBJ2-5, with 11 bases identical to TRBD2. With the DNA end fitting TRBJ2-7 better, the J assignment may be wrong. The CDR3 sequence is 15 residues long. Germline V gene lookup returns CDR1 SGHDT and CDR2 YYEEEE. The chain's CDR3 is CASSFKPSGGYEQYF. The CDR3 DNA follows: TGTGCCAGCAGCTTTAAACCTAGCGGGGGGTACGAGCAGTACTTC.

The V call is TRBV5-1, the J call TRBJ2-5, with TRBD2 identical over 7 bases. With the DNA end fitting TRBJ2-7 better, the J assignment may be wrong. Germline CDR1 and CDR2: SGHRS and YFSETQ. This CDR3 has 13 amino acids. DNA of the CDR3: TGCGCCAGCAGCTCGCGGGAGTTCTCCGAGCAGTACTTC. Its translation: CASSSREFSEQYF.

This clone was detected many times. The chain combines TRBV2 with TRBJ2-6, with D perhaps TRBD1 (6 bases). This CDR3 region has 17 residues. The V gene's germline CDR1 is SNHLY and CDR2 FYNNEI. The germline V and J ends were trimmed by 4 bases and 1 base, with 14 bases remaining between them. The CDR3 is CASSAFNQGSGANVLTF. CDR3 in DNA: TGTGCCAGCAGTGCCTTTAATCAGGGGTCTGGGGCCAACGTCCTGACTTTC.

The table lists this clone with many counts. The chain combines TRBV11-1 with TRBJ1-4, with TRBD1 matching over 9 bases. Germline CDR1 reads SGHAT; CDR2 reads FQDESV (reference sequence). The CDR3 totals 15 residues. V lost 5 bases to trimming and J lost 7 bases; unmatched junction nucleotides: 8. CDR3 residues: CASSRTGGVGEKLFF. As DNA, the CDR3 is TGTGCCAGCAGCAGAACAGGGGGCGTGGGTGAAAAACTGTTTTTT.

This clone was counted at least ten times. J is TRBJ2-5 and V is TRBV5-1; D gene ambiguous. Deletions cut 2 bases from V and 3 bases from J, with 14 bases between. This CDR3 has 15 residues. Germline V lookup: CDR1 SGHRS, CDR2 YFSETQ. The CDR3 reads CASSFSRRNEETQYF. CDR3 nucleotide sequence: TGCGCCAGCAGCTTTTCGAGGCGGAACGAAGAGACCCAGTACTTC.

This clone was recorded many times. The V call is TRBV11-3, the J call TRBJ2-7, with D unclear. The V gene's germline CDR1 is SGHNT and CDR2 YENEEA. This CDR3 is 15 amino acids long. Trimming stripped 1 base from V and 2 bases from J, with 12 bases between. CDR3 sequence: CASSLGGEETYEQYF. The CDR3 DNA sequence: TGTGCCAGCAGCTTAGGTGGCGAGGAAACCTACGAGCAGTACTTC.